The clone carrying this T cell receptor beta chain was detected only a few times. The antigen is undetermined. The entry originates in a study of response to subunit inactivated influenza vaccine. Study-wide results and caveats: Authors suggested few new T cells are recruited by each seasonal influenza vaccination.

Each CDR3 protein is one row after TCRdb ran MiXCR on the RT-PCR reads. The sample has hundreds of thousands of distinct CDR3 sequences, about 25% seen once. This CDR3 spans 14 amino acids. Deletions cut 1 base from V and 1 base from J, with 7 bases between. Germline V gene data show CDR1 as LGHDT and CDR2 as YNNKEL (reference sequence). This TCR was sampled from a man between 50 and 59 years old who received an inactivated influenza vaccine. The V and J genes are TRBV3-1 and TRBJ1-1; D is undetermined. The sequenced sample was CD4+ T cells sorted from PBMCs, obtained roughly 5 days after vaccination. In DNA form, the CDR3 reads TGTGCCAGCAGCCAAGTTAATCCGAACACTGAAGCTTTCTTT. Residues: CASSQVNPNTEAFF.